A single sample is the source of the 23 T cell receptor beta chains below, sequenced in a study of T cell repertoires in cytomegalovirus infection. Which antigens these TCRs recognize remains unknown. TCRdb re-derived calls from the reads in MiXCR, one entry per CDR3 protein. Of approximately 770,000 distinct CDR3 sequences in the sample, roughly 28% were seen once. Sample: cultured CD8+ T cells from PBMCs, taken from culture after CMV antigen stimulation. These receptors came from a human donor in good health (CMV status not recorded). Some clones in this sample may be carry-over from other donors' samples.

This chain connects TRBV2 to TRBJ2-7; D gene uncertain. Germline CDR1 reads SNHLY; CDR2 reads FYNNEI. Between the trimmed V and J ends, which lost 2 bases and 2 bases, there was a span of 10 bases. The CDR3 extends over 14 amino acids. The CDR3 here is CASSEYNQAYEQYF. CDR3 in DNA: TGTGCCAGCAGTGAATACAACCAGGCCTACGAGCAGTACTTC. Looking up the rest from reference TRBV2 and TRBJ2-7 gives the full variable domain: EPEVTQTPSHQVTQMGQEVILRCVPISNHLYFYWYRQILGQKVEFLVSFYNNEISEKSEIFDDQFSVERPDGSNFTLKIRSTKLEDSAMYFCASSEYNQAYEQYFGPGTRLTVT.

This clonotype was recorded a few times. This chain uses TRBV12-3 or TRBV12-4 with TRBJ2-7; tentatively, D is TRBD1 (6 bases). Trimming pared 6 bases from V and 2 bases from J, leaving 14 bases between. CDR3 length: 14 residues. The CDR3 protein is CASRKPGVTYEQYF. The CDR3 bases are TGTGCCAGCAGAAAACCAGGGGTAACCTACGAGCAGTACTTC.

This clonotype was counted ten times or more. The junction departs from germline at one end; a sequencing error may be responsible. For the CDR3, the DNA is TGTGCCATCAGTGAGAGGGGACATACTGAAAACCTGTTTTTT. Residues: CAISERGHTENLFF. The chain has TRBV10-3 and TRBJ1-4; a weak D match, TRBD1 (6 bases). Germline V gene data show CDR1 as ENHRY and CDR2 as SYGVKD. The CDR3 contains 14 residues.

V gene TRBV6-4 combines with J gene TRBJ1-6, with D maybe TRBD1 (5 bases). The CDR3 spans 13 residues. Trimming stripped 7 bases from V and 10 bases from J, with 14 bases between. The V gene's germline CDR1 is MRHNA and CDR2 SNTAGT. The CDR3 loop is CASTRELGSPLHF. In nucleotides, the CDR3 is TGTGCCAGCACCAGGGAACTGGGCTCACCCCTCCACTTT.

This clonotype was counted only a few times. The J gene is TRBJ1-1, the V gene TRBV6-2 or TRBV6-3, with D tentatively TRBD1 (5 bases). The germline V gene encodes CDR1 MNHEY and CDR2 SVGEGT. The V end was cut by 8 bases, the J end by 1 base, with 17 bases between. This CDR3 has 15 residues. The CDR3 coding sequence is TGTGCCAGCGGCGGCAGACAGAACGCGAACACTGAAGCTTTCTTT. Its translation: CASGGRQNANTEAFF.

This chain connects TRBV19 to TRBJ1-5, with a weak D call TRBD1 (6 bases). Germline-derived CDR1 and CDR2 are LNHDA and SQIVND (reference sequence). V was clipped by 6 bases and J by 0 bases, with 12 bases between them. CDR3 size: 15 residues. As DNA, the CDR3 is TGTGCCAGTAGCACTACAGGGCATAGCAATCAGCCCCAGCATTTT. Its protein is CASSTTGHSNQPQHF.

This clonotype came up a few times. This chain uses TRBV6-2 or TRBV6-3 with TRBJ1-1; TRBD1 matches 7 bases. The CDR3 spans 14 residues. With V trimmed by 2 bases and J by 5 bases, 5 bases remained unmatched. In germline, CDR1 is MNHEY, CDR2 SVGEGT. CDR3 in amino acids: CASSYRTGGTEAFF. Written as DNA, the CDR3 is TGTGCCAGCAGTTACCGGACAGGCGGGACTGAAGCTTTCTTT.

This clonotype was observed many times. The CDR3 is CASSLVGDEQYV. CDR3 sequence (DNA): TGTGCCAGCAGCTTAGTGGGGGACGAGCAGTACGTC. The chain is built from TRBV7-9 and TRBJ2-7; D is possibly TRBD1 or TRBD2 (5 bases each). V was shortened by 1 base and J by 5 bases, with 6 bases between the two germline ends. The CDR3 is made up of 12 amino acids. Germline V gene sequence: CDR1 SEHNR, CDR2 FQNEAQ (reference sequence).

The V call is TRBV10-1, the J call TRBJ1-1; D possibly corresponds to TRBD1 (6 bases). The CDR3 sequence is 14 residues long. CDR1 WNHNN and CDR2 SYGVQD come from the germline V gene (reference sequence). V was clipped by 6 bases and J by 7 bases, with 18 bases between them. The CDR3 spells CASSGGLSSGEAFF. DNA for the CDR3: TGCGCCAGCAGCGGGGGCCTCAGTAGTGGTGAAGCTTTCTTT.

This clonotype was observed a few times. The genes are TRBV6-6 and TRBJ2-1, with D maybe TRBD1 (6 bases). The length of the CDR3 is 15 residues. Trimming cost V 5 bases and J 9 bases, with 20 bases left between them. Germline V gene data show CDR1 as MNHNY and CDR2 as SVGAGI (reference sequence). CDR3 region: CASSAGDTGFGEQFF. In nucleotides, the CDR3 is TGTGCCAGCAGTGCTGGGGACACGGGATTCGGTGAGCAGTTCTTC.

This clonotype was seen only a few times. This chain connects TRBV7-6 to TRBJ2-2; D remains ambiguous. From germline, CDR1 is SGHVS and CDR2 FNYEAQ. Trimming took 5 bases from V and 6 from J, leaving 10 bases between them. The CDR3 covers 13 residues. The CDR3, as DNA: TGTGCCAGCAGCAGAGGTGGGGCCGGGGAGCTGTTTTTT. Translated: CASSRGGAGELFF.

The chain carries TRBV27 and TRBJ1-4; possible D gene TRBD1, 5 bases. The CDR3 consists of 15 residues. The germline V gene encodes CDR1 MNHEY and CDR2 SMNVEV (reference sequence). The ends were cut back, 5 bases at V and 2 bases at J, with 12 bases in the middle. The CDR3 protein is CASSPTGGTNEKLFF. CDR3 nucleotide sequence: TGTGCCAGCAGTCCTACGGGGGGGACTAATGAAAAACTGTTTTTT.

This clonotype has at least ten counts. This chain links TRBV10-3 with TRBJ1-2; D unresolved. CDR3 size: 11 residues. Germline-derived CDR1 and CDR2 are ENHRY and SYGVKD. Trimming took 3 bases from V and 8 from J, leaving 7 bases between them. The CDR3 sequence: CAISETRGYTF. The CDR3 DNA reads TGTGCCATCAGTGAAACCCGGGGCTACACCTTC.

This clonotype was detected only a few times. The rearrangement joins TRBV4-2 to TRBJ1-3; a weak D match, TRBD1 (6 bases). Germline-derived CDR1 and CDR2 are LGHNA and YNFKEQ. CDR3 length: 17 amino acids. Trimming removed 4 bases at V and 0 bases at J, with 16 bases between. CDR3 region: CASSLGQFVGSGNTIYF. The CDR3 nucleotides read TGTGCCAGCAGCCTTGGACAGTTCGTGGGCTCTGGAAACACCATATATTTT.

The table lists this clonotype with a count of one. This sequence joins TRBV6-2 or TRBV6-3 and TRBJ2-2; D remains unclear. Germline V gene lookup returns CDR1 MNHEY and CDR2 SVGEGT. The CDR3 length is 11 residues. V was pared by 7 bases and J by 9 bases, with 9 bases between. The CDR3, as DNA: TGTGCCAGCACTTTTTCCCGGGAGCTGTTTTTT. Its translation: CASTFSRELFF.

The rearrangement joins TRBV6-2 or TRBV6-3 to TRBJ2-2; D unclear. Between the trimmed V and J ends, which lost 6 bases and 5 bases, there was a span of 13 bases. CDR3 length: 14 amino acids. From germline, CDR1 is MNHEY and CDR2 SVGEGT. As DNA, the CDR3 is TGTGCCAGCAGCCCTAGGGCGGCGACCGGGGAGCTGTTTTTT. The encoded protein is CASSPRAATGELFF.

The table lists this clonotype with a few counts. The J gene is TRBJ2-7, the V gene TRBV6-2 or TRBV6-3; 11 nucleotides match TRBD1. The CDR3 has 14 residues. Trimming took 6 bases from V and 9 from J; bases not matched to a gene: 10. Germline loops: CDR1 MNHEY, CDR2 SVGEGT. The CDR3 reads CASSQPSDRGRQYV. The DNA for the CDR3 is TGTGCCAGCAGCCAGCCCTCGGACAGGGGGCGGCAGTACGTC.

Only a few counts were recorded for this clonotype. The rearrangement joins TRBV27 to TRBJ2-2; 10 positions agree with TRBD2. This CDR3 is built from 19 residues. V was clipped by 4 bases and J by 1 base; unmatched bases: 12. The germline CDR1 and CDR2 sequences are MNHEY and SMNVEV (reference sequence). In DNA form, the CDR3 reads TGTGCCAGCAGTTCACAGCGGGGGGGCGCCGATCAGAACACCGGGGAGCTGTTTTTT. Translation: CASSSQRGGADQNTGELFF.

As to this clonotype: The conserved final phenylalanine or tryptophan is absent from the CDR3, which likely points to a read error. The chain is built from TRBV5-4 and TRBJ1-1, with TRBD1 matching over 7 bases. CDR3 length equals 15 residues. From germline, CDR1 is SGHNT and CDR2 YYREEE (reference sequence). V dropped 4 bases and J dropped 1; count of bases not matched to a gene: 7. The DNA for the CDR3 is TGTGCCAGCAGCCTGACAGGGAGGAGGAACACTGAAGCTTTCTCT. It is translated as CASSLTGRRNTEAFS.

This clonotype was seen a handful of times. The chain has TRBV9 and TRBJ2-3; 8 nucleotides match TRBD2. The ends lost 4 bases at V and 1 base at J; junction bases unmatched: 8. Germline CDR1 is SGDLS and CDR2 is YYNGEE. The CDR3 sequence is 16 residues long. This chain's CDR3 is CASSPGGAMGTDTQYF. The DNA of the CDR3 is TGTGCCAGCAGCCCCGGGGGGGCCATGGGCACAGATACGCAGTATTTT.

This clonotype was picked up many times. This chain links TRBV7-2 with TRBJ2-1; D gene uncertain. The V gene lost 1 base and the J gene lost 0 bases, with 7 bases spanning the gap. The CDR3 loop spans 15 amino acids. The V gene's germline CDR1 is SGHTA and CDR2 FQGNSA. The CDR3 DNA sequence: TGTGCCAGCAGCTTAGACAAGAGCTCCTACAATGAGCAGTTCTTC. It codes for CASSLDKSSYNEQFF.

The gene calls are TRBV4-1 and TRBJ2-5; D may be TRBD2 (5 bases). CDR3 size: 15 residues. Germline CDR1 MGHRA, CDR2 YSYEKL. The V and J ends lost 0 bases and 1 base respectively, with 9 bases between them. This CDR3 reads CASSQERGIQETQYF. The CDR3, as DNA: TGCGCCAGCAGCCAAGAGAGAGGGATCCAAGAGACCCAGTACTTC.

The V gene is TRBV6-2 or TRBV6-3, the J gene TRBJ2-7; the D gene is possibly TRBD1 (5 bases). This CDR3 comprises 13 residues. V lost 2 bases to trimming and J lost 4 bases, with 9 bases between them. Germline values: CDR1 MNHEY, CDR2 SVGEGT. CDR3 sequence reads: CASSYSDRYEQYV. The CDR3 DNA reads TGTGCCAGCAGTTACAGTGACAGATACGAGCAGTACGTC.